Following are 29 T cell receptor beta chains from one sample sequenced in a study of cytomegalovirus exposure and HLA in healthy donors. Some clones are missing from TCRdb's copy, which holds only in-frame ones; the method was immunoSEQ multiplex PCR. This sample yields approximately 270,000 clones, of which roughly nine tenths are seen a single time; more than 10% belongs to the top ten. Sequencing input: PBMCs. These receptors all stem from a man younger than 35 in good health and CMV-seropositive.

The rearrangement uses TRBV6-6 and TRBJ1-2; no firm D call. Trimming took off 6 bases at V and 4 bases at J, with 12 bases between the two ends. Looked up from germline, CDR1 is MNHNY and CDR2 is SVGAGI (reference sequence). The length of the CDR3 is 13 residues. The CDR3 DNA reads TGTGCCAGCAGCTCGGGGTCGTTCTATGGCTACACCTTC. Translating it yields CASSSGSFYGYTF.

This clone was recorded only once. The chain joins TRBV5-1 to TRBJ1-1, with a possible D match to TRBD1 (6 bases). CDR3 length: 15 amino acids. Germline assignment: CDR1 SGHRS and CDR2 YFSETQ. Trimming stripped 4 bases from V and 4 bases from J, with 17 bases between. The CDR3: CASSAPGAGGTEAFF. In nucleotides, the CDR3 is TGCGCCAGCAGCGCGCCAGGGGCGGGAGGCACTGAAGCTTTCTTT.

The chain links TRBV11-1 to TRBJ2-3; 8 bases agree with TRBD1. J lost 4 bases, V lost 1 base, and 7 bases had no gene match. This CDR3 region has 16 residues. CDR1 SGHAT and CDR2 FQDESV come from the germline V gene (reference sequence). The CDR3 DNA reads TGTGCCAGCAGCTTAGGGGCCCAGGGGGCGGCAGATACGCAGTATTTT. This codes for CASSLGAQGAADTQYF.

The chain couples TRBV9 to TRBJ2-2; D is undetermined. The CDR3 is 16 amino acids. Trimming removed 0 bases from V and 1 base from J, with 10 bases in between. The germline gives CDR1 SGDLS, CDR2 YYNGEE. In nucleotides, the CDR3 is TGTGCCAGCAGCGTAGGGGGTCGTCGGAACACCGGGGAGCTGTTTTTT. Its translation: CASSVGGRRNTGELFF.

The chain is built from TRBV15 and TRBJ1-2; unclear D gene. This CDR3 has 13 amino acids. Looked up from germline, CDR1 is LNHNV and CDR2 is YYDKDF (reference sequence). The germline V and J ends were trimmed by 5 bases and 4 bases, with 11 bases remaining between them. The CDR3 DNA is TGTGCCACCAGCGGTGGGTCGGGCTATGGCTACACCTTC. Translated, it gives CATSGGSGYGYTF.

This clone was detected only once. The chain links TRBV2 to TRBJ2-4; D tentatively reads TRBD1 or TRBD2 (5 bases each). This CDR3 is 18 amino acids long. V gave up 5 bases and J gave up 2 bases, with 22 bases separating them. Germline V gene data show CDR1 as SNHLY and CDR2 as FYNNEI. The CDR3 region has the DNA TGTGCCAGCAGTCTTAGCAGGGATCGGGGTGGATCCAAAAACATTCAGTACTTC. Translating it yields CASSLSRDRGGSKNIQYF.

In its sample, this clone was seen a few times. The chain combines TRBV10-3 with TRBJ1-1, with 8 bases matching TRBD1. This CDR3 has 14 residues. V lost 6 bases to trimming and J lost 2 bases; unmatched junction nucleotides: 5. CDR1 is ENHRY, CDR2 SYGVKD, per germline. The DNA of the CDR3 is TGTGCCATCAGACCCGGACAGGGAAACACTGAAGCTTTCTTT. It translates to CAIRPGQGNTEAFF.

The rearrangement links TRBV7-8 to TRBJ2-5, with 7 bases aligning to TRBD1. The germline V gene has CDR1 SGHVS and CDR2 FQNEAQ. The CDR3 covers 14 residues. Losses at the gene ends were 5 bases for V and 3 bases for J; bases not matched to a gene: 6. For the CDR3, the DNA is TGTGCCAGCAGCGATAGACAGGGCAAAGAGACCCAGTACTTC. Translating it yields CASSDRQGKETQYF.

The gene calls are TRBV5-1 and TRBJ2-1; D might be TRBD1 or TRBD2, each matching 5 bases. CDR3 length: 12 residues. V dropped 0 bases and J dropped 12 bases, with 10 bases sitting between them. CDR1 and CDR2 from the germline V gene are SGHRS and YFSETQ. For the CDR3, the DNA is TGCGCCAGCAGCTTGGACGGGACGGTGCAGTTCTTC. This encodes CASSLDGTVQFF.

The V gene is TRBV19, the J gene TRBJ1-2; possibly TRBD1 for D (5 bases). The V gene lost 3 bases and the J gene lost 8 bases, with 25 bases spanning the gap. The CDR3 is 17 residues long. Germline V gene lookup returns CDR1 LNHDA and CDR2 SQIVND (reference sequence). CDR3 in DNA: TGTGCCAGTAGTATTTGGACCGCGGACGGGGCTAAGACGGGCTACACCTTC. It encodes CASSIWTADGAKTGYTF.

This rearrangement joins TRBV10-3 to TRBJ2-7; 9 nucleotides match TRBD1. The V and J ends lost 6 bases and 5 bases, in that order; junction bases with no gene match: 11. Germline CDR1 and CDR2: ENHRY and SYGVKD. The CDR3 covers 15 residues. CDR3 region: CAIRSEGQGIHEQYF. The CDR3 DNA reads as TGTGCCATCAGAAGCGAAGGACAGGGGATCCACGAGCAGTACTTC.

This clone has a handful of counts. The chain employs TRBV2 and TRBJ2-7; no definite D call. Trimming shortened V by 2 bases and J by 5 bases, and 13 bases separated the two germline ends. CDR1 SNHLY and CDR2 FYNNEI come from the germline V gene. The CDR3 has 14 amino acids. The CDR3 DNA sequence: TGTGCCAGCAGTGAACCGTGGGCTATGGACGAGCAGTACTTC. It is translated as CASSEPWAMDEQYF.

The V call is TRBV20-1, the J call TRBJ2-3; D unresolved. Germline V gene data show CDR1 as DFQATT and CDR2 as SNEGSKA (reference sequence). This CDR3 comprises 10 residues. V lost 4 bases and J 6 bases, leaving 5 bases between the germline ends. CDR3 amino acids: CSATGDTQYF. The CDR3, as DNA: TGCAGTGCTACCGGGGATACGCAGTATTTT.

The V and J genes are TRBV27 and TRBJ2-5; 11 nucleotides align to TRBD2. V dropped 4 bases and J dropped 5; count of bases not matched to a gene: 6. CDR1 is MNHEY and CDR2 is SMNVEV in the germline V gene (reference sequence). The CDR3 has 15 residues. This chain's CDR3 is CASSSLAGGLETQYF. The CDR3, as DNA: TGTGCCAGCAGTTCCCTAGCGGGAGGTTTGGAGACCCAGTACTTC.

V is TRBV5-1 and J is TRBJ2-1; 14 bases are shared with TRBD2. The germline V gene encodes CDR1 SGHRS and CDR2 YFSETQ. J gave up 8 bases and V 4 bases, and 8 bases lay outside the gene matches. This CDR3 is built from 16 residues. The CDR3 nucleotides read TGCGCCAGCAGCGTTGGACTAGCGGGAGGAAAGGATGAGCAGTTCTTC. Translated, it gives CASSVGLAGGKDEQFF.

V is TRBV5-1 and J is TRBJ2-1; 8 bases line up with TRBD2. Trimming cost V 0 bases and J 4 bases; bases outside gene matches: 3. The length of the CDR3 is 15 residues. In germline, CDR1 is SGHRS, CDR2 YFSETQ. Written as DNA, the CDR3 is TGCGCCAGCAGCTTGGCGGCTAGCGGGTACAATGAGCAGTTCTTC. It yields the protein CASSLAASGYNEQFF. The full variable domain, with the rest looked up from reference TRBV5-1 and TRBJ2-1, is KAGVTQTPRYLIKTRGQQVTLSCSPISGHRSVSWYQQTPGQGLQFLFEYFSETQRNKGNFPGRFSGRQFSNSRSEMNVSTLELGDSALYLCASSLAASGYNEQFFGPGTRLTVL.

The genes are TRBV2 and TRBJ1-5, with D possibly matching TRBD1 (6 bases). The V gene lost 4 bases and the J gene lost 7 bases, with 23 bases spanning the gap. The CDR3 length is 17 residues. Germline CDR1 reads SNHLY; CDR2 reads FYNNEI. Here the CDR3 DNA reads TGTGCCAGCAGTGTAGCGGGGGGCGGGAGGCTAGGGCAGCCCCAGCATTTT. It yields the protein CASSVAGGGRLGQPQHF.

V usage is TRBV5-1 and J usage is TRBJ1-1; possibly TRBD1 for D (6 bases). CDR1 is SGHRS and CDR2 is YFSETQ in the germline V gene. CDR3 length equals 15 residues. V was shortened by 4 bases and J by 4 bases, with 17 bases between the two germline ends. CDR3 region: CASSVTGHSGTEAFF. The DNA for the CDR3 is TGCGCCAGCAGCGTAACGGGACACAGTGGCACTGAAGCTTTCTTT.

The J gene is TRBJ1-1, the V gene TRBV27; 8 bases fit TRBD1. V shed 3 bases and J 6 bases; nucleotides not matched to a gene: 3. CDR3 size: 13 residues. Germline assignment: CDR1 MNHEY and CDR2 SMNVEV (reference sequence). The CDR3 here is CASSFRGQAEAFF. As DNA, the CDR3 is TGTGCCAGCAGTTTTCGGGGACAGGCTGAAGCTTTCTTT.

About this clone: A junction boundary mismatches the germline segment, possibly from a read error. The rearrangement uses TRBV4-1 and TRBJ2-3; D unclear. Per the germline V gene, CDR1 is MGHRA and CDR2 is YSYEKL. This CDR3 is 14 amino acids long. The CDR3 sequence is CASSQDRAIGPESF. The CDR3 coding sequence is TGCGCCAGCAGCCAAGATAGGGCAATCGGTCCGGAATCTTTT.

V gene TRBV9 combines with J gene TRBJ1-1, with D possibly TRBD1 on 5 matching bases. CDR1 SGDLS and CDR2 YYNGEE come from the germline V gene. V gave up 0 bases and J gave up 2 bases, with 8 bases separating them. This CDR3 comprises 14 residues. CDR3 in DNA: TGTGCCAGCAGCGTAGGGGACGCAAACACTGAAGCTTTCTTT. Translated, it gives CASSVGDANTEAFF.

This sequence joins TRBV14 and TRBJ2-7; 7 bases are shared with TRBD1. The CDR3 loop spans 13 amino acids. V shed 4 bases and J 3 bases; nucleotides not matched to a gene: 3. The germline CDR1 and CDR2 sequences are SGHDN and FVKESK. DNA of the CDR3: TGTGCCAGCAGCCGTAACAGGGGCTACGAGCAGTACTTC. It specifies CASSRNRGYEQYF.

The rearrangement links TRBV11-2 to TRBJ2-7; the match to TRBD2 covers 12 bases. Germline loops: CDR1 SGHAT, CDR2 FQNNGV. This CDR3 has 15 residues. V gave up 5 bases and J gave up 6 bases; unmatched junction bases: 8. Here the CDR3 DNA reads TGTGCCAGCAGCAGGCTAGCGGGAGGGGTGAGCGAGCAGTACTTC. Amino acids: CASSRLAGGVSEQYF.

The chain joins TRBV25-1 to TRBJ2-5; possibly TRBD1 for D (5 bases). CDR3 length: 16 residues. V lost 6 bases and J lost 5, with 22 bases in between. The germline V gene encodes CDR1 MGHDK and CDR2 SYGVNS. The CDR3 sequence: CASRFSFVQGGETQYF. The DNA for the CDR3 is TGTGCCAGCAGGTTTTCATTCGTTCAGGGTGGGGAGACCCAGTACTTC.

This clone showed up just once. The sample carries other DNA sequences with the same CDR3. The V call is TRBV5-6, the J call TRBJ2-7; TRBD2 might be the D (6 bases). Trimming shortened V by 0 bases and J by 7 bases, and 11 bases separated the two germline ends. The CDR3 sequence is 13 residues long. Germline CDR1 and CDR2: SGHDT and YYEEEE. The CDR3 DNA follows: TGTGCCAGCAGCTTGGGACCCGGGGGAGAGCAGTACTTC. This gives the protein CASSLGPGGEQYF.

This clone was found many times. The chain combines TRBV30 with TRBJ1-2; 10 positions match TRBD1. Germline trimming cut 0 bases from V and 4 bases from J; bases unmatched to any gene: 5. Per germline, CDR1 GTSNPN and CDR2 SVGIG (reference sequence). The CDR3 consists of 15 residues. Here the CDR3 reads CAWSVKTGGLYGYTF. In DNA form, the CDR3 reads TGTGCCTGGAGTGTAAAGACAGGGGGCCTCTATGGCTACACCTTC.

The rearrangement uses TRBV7-6 and TRBJ2-7, with a weak D call TRBD1 (6 bases). The V gene's germline CDR1 is SGHVS and CDR2 FNYEAQ. This CDR3 region has 13 residues. V dropped 3 bases and J dropped 4 bases, with 10 bases sitting between them. CDR3 in amino acids: CASSFNRAYEQYF. The CDR3 DNA follows: TGTGCCAGCAGCTTCAACAGGGCATACGAGCAGTACTTC.

V usage is TRBV5-6 and J usage is TRBJ2-1; the match to TRBD1 covers 8 bases. This CDR3 is built from 12 residues. Germline loops: CDR1 SGHDT, CDR2 YYEEEE. The V gene end was trimmed by 4 bases and the J gene end by 9 bases; junction bases not matched to a gene: 3. CDR3 coding DNA: TGTGCCAGCAGCCGGACAGGGATTGAGCAGTTCTTC. Its protein is CASSRTGIEQFF. The full variable domain, rest sourced from reference TRBV5-6 and TRBJ2-1, is DAGVTQSPTHLIKTRGQQVTLRCSPKSGHDTVSWYQQALGQGPQFIFQYYEEEERQRGNFPDRFSGHQFPNYSSELNVNALLLGDSALYLCASSRTGIEQFFGPGTRLTVL.

This rearrangement joins TRBV13 to TRBJ2-2, with D perhaps assigned TRBD1 or TRBD2 (5 bases each). V was clipped by 5 bases and J by 1 base, with 14 bases between them. The CDR3 loop spans 16 amino acids. The germline CDR1 and CDR2 sequences are PRHDT and FYEKMQ (reference sequence). The CDR3 bases are TGTGCCAGCAGCAACTACGGGACCGAGAACACCGGGGAGCTGTTTTTT. Translation: CASSNYGTENTGELFF.